These T cell receptor beta chains were read from a single sample in a study of shared clonotypes between healthy human individuals. The repertoire was sequenced with immunoSEQ multiplex PCR; TCRdb's copy has only in-frame clones and lacks some. This sample carries about 710,000 clones, 55% to 75% of them seen once, and the ten largest clones take about 1.7%. The material sequenced was memory CD4+ T cells sorted from blood. The receptor source for this set is a woman aged 25 to 39 in good health. Each CDR3 is given with its conserved first and last residue. The order of the fields is V gene, clone size, J gene, CDR3 protein. A row's size may be missing; if present it is once, few, many or a size class.

>TRBV25-1|few|TRBJ1-2
CASSKLGTSGGYTF
>TRBV13|NA|TRBJ2-7
CASSFGTGVYEQYF
>TRBV5-8|few|TRBJ2-5
CASSPRAGQETQYF
>TRBV11-2|NA|TRBJ1-5
CASSPEGGRNQPQHF
>TRBV6-1|NA|TRBJ1-3
CASSEGGKNTIYF
>TRBV28|once|TRBJ2-3
CASSSRVDTQYF
>TRBV5-1|NA|TRBJ2-1
CASSLPGGSYNEQFF
>TRBV7-9|many|TRBJ2-7
CASSLATGDQYF
>TRBV9|NA|TRBJ2-4
CASSVEETNIQYF
>TRBV11-2|NA|TRBJ2-2
CASSLVRTARLKTGELFF
>TRBV2|NA|TRBJ1-3
CASRMTGGGNTIYF
>TRBV29-1|NA|TRBJ2-3
CSVGATSENTDTQYF
>TRBV29-1|NA|TRBJ1-1
CSVGRGHTEAFF
>TRBV28|NA|TRBJ2-4
CASSFIPTQGKNIQYF
>TRBV4-2|NA|TRBJ2-7
CASSQDWTGGGEQYF
>TRBV25-1|NA|TRBJ2-1
CASSGRQGGSYNEQFF
>TRBV30|NA|TRBJ1-1
CAWSPIADEAFF